This T cell receptor (beta chain) is drawn from a study of CD8+ T cells in alopecia areata. Study conclusions and caveats: Researchers report lesional scalp, most notably alopecia totalis/universalis, outstripped normal scalp in clonality.

Extracted RNA was reverse transcribed, and the resulting cDNA served as sequencing template. The data were produced by immunoSEQ multiplex PCR, yet TCRdb's version contains in-frame clones alone and is incomplete. The sample shows over 120,000 clones, about 60% of them seen only once. This clone was seen only a few times. Its antigen is as yet unknown. The V gene lost 4 bases and the J gene lost 4 bases, with 8 bases spanning the gap. CDR1 and CDR2 (germline): ENHRY, SYGVKD. The CDR3 is made up of 14 amino acids. This clonotype was obtained from a human donor with alopecia areata. V usage is TRBV10-3 and J usage is TRBJ2-6, with no clear D. The specimen was CD4+ T cells sorted from blood, collected at week 0. CDR3 bases: TGTGCCATCAGTGGTACCCGGGGGGCCAACGTCCTGACTTTC. It is translated as CAISGTRGANVLTF.